The 29 T cell receptor beta chains below were found in one sample sequenced in a study of follicular helper T cells after annual influenza vaccination. The assay was immunoSEQ multiplex PCR, and TCRdb's table has in-frame clones only and misses some. The sample records approximately 13,000 clones, about 78% being singletons. Time point in this sample: 2014-2015 season, pre-vaccination. The specimen was CXCR5- memory CD4+ T cells sorted from blood, collected on the day of influenza vaccination. The receptors here all came from an adult who received the influenza vaccine.

V gene TRBV19 combines with J gene TRBJ1-1, with unresolved D. This CDR3 spans 16 amino acids. The V gene lost 6 bases and the J gene lost 1 base, with 18 bases spanning the gap. Germline CDR1 and CDR2: LNHDA and SQIVND (reference sequence). This chain's CDR3 is CASRSTSGFANTEAFF. The CDR3 DNA reads as TGTGCCAGTAGAAGTACTTCGGGTTTTGCGAACACTGAAGCTTTCTTT.

The V gene is TRBV27, the J gene TRBJ2-1; D uncertain. The V gene's germline CDR1 is MNHEY and CDR2 SMNVEV (reference sequence). The CDR3 is 13 residues long. V lost 0 bases and J 8 bases, leaving 8 bases between the germline ends. DNA for the CDR3: TGTGCCAGCAGTTTATCGGGGTGGTATGAGCAGTTCTTC. Encoded protein: CASSLSGWYEQFF.

V usage is TRBV5-1 and J usage is TRBJ2-7; D remains unclear. Germline CDR1 and CDR2: SGHRS and YFSETQ. V gave up 0 bases and J gave up 0 bases, with 7 bases separating them. The CDR3 spans 14 residues. CDR3 residues: CASSLVATSYEQYF. The CDR3 bases are TGCGCCAGCAGCTTGGTCGCCACCTCCTACGAGCAGTACTTC. The full variable domain, rest sourced from reference TRBV5-1 and TRBJ2-7, is KAGVTQTPRYLIKTRGQQVTLSCSPISGHRSVSWYQQTPGQGLQFLFEYFSETQRNKGNFPGRFSGRQFSNSRSEMNVSTLELGDSALYLCASSLVATSYEQYFGPGTRLTVT.

This clone was detected only once. V usage is TRBV20-1 and J usage is TRBJ2-7; D is unresolved. The V gene's germline CDR1 is DFQATT and CDR2 SNEGSKA (reference sequence). This CDR3 has 11 amino acids. Deletions cut 4 bases from V and 1 base from J, with 5 bases between. The CDR3, as DNA: TGCAGTGCTACACAGTCCTACGAGCAGTACTTC. As protein: CSATQSYEQYF.

Only one count was recorded for this clone. The rearrangement uses TRBV10-2 and TRBJ2-7; 14 nucleotides line up with TRBD2. Germline assignment: CDR1 WSHSY and CDR2 SAAADI. This CDR3 has 15 amino acids. The V and J ends lost 7 bases and 3 bases, in that order; junction bases with no gene match: 5. The CDR3 is CASKGLAGGFYEQYF. For the CDR3, the DNA is TGCGCCAGCAAAGGACTAGCGGGGGGCTTCTACGAGCAGTACTTC.

On this clone: At one end the junction does not follow the germline gene, possibly because of a read error. The chain carries TRBV4-2 and TRBJ2-1; D not resolved. CDR1 is LGHNA, CDR2 YNFKEQ, per germline. This CDR3 has 15 amino acids. CDR3 protein: CASSEEDRLGPIEFF. CDR3 sequence (DNA): TGTGCCAGCAGCGAAGAGGACCGTTTGGGCCCTATCGAGTTCTTC.

The gene calls are TRBV5-6 and TRBJ2-3, with D unclear. CDR1 is SGHDT, CDR2 YYEEEE, per germline. This CDR3 spans 15 amino acids. V was cut by 0 bases and J by 1 base, with 9 bases left in between. The CDR3: CASSLEGIGTDTQYF. The CDR3 region has the DNA TGTGCCAGCAGCTTGGAGGGCATTGGCACAGATACGCAGTATTTT.

There are a few counts of this clone. The V and J genes are TRBV4-2 and TRBJ2-7; D might be TRBD1 (6 bases). Germline CDR1 is LGHNA and CDR2 is YNFKEQ. The CDR3 runs 16 residues. Trimming took off 2 bases at V and 1 base at J, with 15 bases between the two ends. The CDR3 DNA is TGTGCCAGCAGCCAACATATGGGGGCGAAATCCTACGAGCAGTACTTC. It specifies CASSQHMGAKSYEQYF.

J is TRBJ1-6 and V is TRBV7-9, with D maybe TRBD1 (5 bases). The CDR3 is 12 residues long. The V and J ends lost 8 bases and 12 bases respectively, with 14 bases between them. Germline V gene lookup returns CDR1 SEHNR and CDR2 FQNEAQ (reference sequence). CDR3: CASGDSRGPLHF. Written as DNA, the CDR3 is TGTGCCAGCGGGGACTCTCGGGGACCCCTCCACTTT.

The chain links TRBV6-1 to TRBJ1-6; possibly TRBD1 for D (6 bases). CDR3 size: 19 residues. Trimming left V 4 bases short and J 1 base short, with 20 bases between. The germline V gene encodes CDR1 MNHNS and CDR2 SASEGT. The CDR3 here is CASSGEGDKRYSYNSPLHF. The DNA of the CDR3 is TGTGCCAGCAGTGGAGAGGGGGACAAGCGTTATTCCTATAATTCACCCCTCCACTTT.

This chain uses TRBV19 with TRBJ2-5; D may be TRBD1 (6 bases). CDR1 is LNHDA, CDR2 SQIVND, per germline (reference sequence). The CDR3 is 13 amino acids. Trimming shortened V by 6 bases and J by 5 bases, and 13 bases separated the two germline ends. CDR3 protein: CASSRAGEETQYF. The DNA for the CDR3 is TGTGCCAGTAGCCGGGCAGGGGAGGAGACCCAGTACTTC. Full variable domain (outside the CDR3, taken from reference TRBV19 and TRBJ2-5): DGGITQSPKYLFRKEGQNVTLSCEQNLNHDAMYWYRQDPGQGLRLIYYSQIVNDFQKGDIAEGYSVSREKKESFPLTVTSAQKNPTAFYLCASSRAGEETQYFGPGTRLLVL.

V is TRBV11-3 and J is TRBJ1-4, with D possibly being TRBD1 (5 bases). The CDR3 has 15 residues. Germline assignment: CDR1 SGHNT and CDR2 YENEEA. Between the trimmed V and J ends, which lost 5 bases and 1 base, there was a span of 11 bases. The CDR3 loop reads CASSHDRGTNEKLFF. For the CDR3, the DNA is TGTGCCAGCAGCCACGATAGGGGAACTAATGAAAAACTGTTTTTT.

The chain joins TRBV10-3 to TRBJ2-1, with TRBD1 matching over 7 bases. Germline V gives CDR1 ENHRY, CDR2 SYGVKD. The trim removed 0 bases at V and 3 bases at J, leaving 5 bases unmatched. The CDR3 runs 16 residues. The CDR3 DNA reads TGTGCCATCAGTGAGTCGATCTCAGGGGGCTACAATGAGCAGTTCTTC. This codes for CAISESISGGYNEQFF.

This chain joins TRBV18 and TRBJ1-2; TRBD1 matches 7 bases. Germline V CDR1 and CDR2: KGHSH, LQKENI. The CDR3 runs to 13 residues. With V trimmed by 3 bases and J by 8 bases, 6 bases remained unmatched. CDR3 region: CASSPMDRRGYTF. For the CDR3, the DNA is TGTGCCAGCTCACCTATGGACAGGCGGGGCTACACCTTC.

The CDR3 DNA is TGCGCCAGCAGCTTGAGAGGGGAGGCCGGGGAGCTGTTTTTT. Translating it yields CASSLRGEAGELFF. The chain joins TRBV5-1 to TRBJ2-2; D might be TRBD2 (6 bases). With 1 base removed from V and 6 bases from J, the gap between germline ends came to 10 bases. Germline CDR1 and CDR2: SGHRS and YFSETQ. The CDR3 is made up of 14 amino acids. Variable domain in full (rest from reference TRBV5-1 and TRBJ2-2): KAGVTQTPRYLIKTRGQQVTLSCSPISGHRSVSWYQQTPGQGLQFLFEYFSETQRNKGNFPGRFSGRQFSNSRSEMNVSTLELGDSALYLCASSLRGEAGELFFGEGSRLTVL.

This clone was recorded only once. The chain is built from TRBV18 and TRBJ1-2; no firm D call. V gave up 2 bases and J gave up 6 bases, with 13 bases separating them. Germline V gene lookup returns CDR1 KGHSH and CDR2 LQKENI. The CDR3 is 14 residues long. As DNA, the CDR3 is TGTGCCAGCTCACCATCGGCCTCCCTCGATGGCTACACCTTC. Protein: CASSPSASLDGYTF.

This clone was observed a single time. CDR3 in amino acids: CASSFLPLAGTGGAHREKLFF. For the CDR3, the DNA is TGTGCCAGCAGTTTCCTCCCCCTTGCCGGGACAGGGGGCGCTCATCGCGAAAAACTGTTTTTT. The chain joins TRBV27 to TRBJ1-4; 12 bases match TRBD1. Looked up from germline, CDR1 is MNHEY and CDR2 is SMNVEV (reference sequence). The CDR3 has 21 residues. After removal of 3 bases from V and 8 bases from J, the junction contained 22 bases not matched to a gene.

V usage is TRBV5-1 and J usage is TRBJ2-2; TRBD2 agrees at 7 bases. V lost 1 base, J lost 4 bases, and 4 bases stayed unmatched. This CDR3 has 15 amino acids. Germline-derived CDR1 and CDR2 are SGHRS and YFSETQ. CDR3 loop: CASSLLRGSTGELFF. As DNA, the CDR3 is TGCGCCAGCAGCTTGTTGCGGGGGAGCACCGGGGAGCTGTTTTTT.

V gene TRBV7-9 combines with J gene TRBJ2-3; 9 nucleotides align to TRBD2. The germline CDR1 and CDR2 sequences are SEHNR and FQNEAQ (reference sequence). V shed 3 bases, J shed 3 bases, and the junction held 7 bases outside the gene matches. The CDR3 length is 16 residues. In DNA, the CDR3 is TGTGCCAGCAGCTTCCGGGCGGGGGGGCTGACAGATACGCAGTATTTT. Protein sequence: CASSFRAGGLTDTQYF. The full variable domain, rest sourced from reference TRBV7-9 and TRBJ2-3, is DTGVSQNPRHKITKRGQNVTFRCDPISEHNRLYWYRQTLGQGPEFLTYFQNEAQLEKSRLLSDRFSAERPKGSFSTLEIQRTEQGDSAMYLCASSFRAGGLTDTQYFGPGTRLTVL.

The J gene is TRBJ1-3, the V gene TRBV25-1, with 8 bases matching TRBD1. The CDR3 is 14 amino acids. Germline CDR1 reads MGHDK; CDR2 reads SYGVNS. The V gene end was trimmed by 8 bases and the J gene end by 2 bases; junction bases not matched to a gene: 5. CDR3 bases: TGTGCCAGCGCAGACAGGGGTACTGGAAACACCATATATTTT. This encodes CASADRGTGNTIYF.

This clone was found once. This CDR3 is CASSPEGGRGQETQYF. CDR3 bases: TGTGCCAGCAGCCCGGAGGGCGGGCGGGGCCAAGAGACCCAGTACTTC. The chain joins TRBV6-4 to TRBJ2-5; tentatively, D is TRBD2 (6 bases). V lost 6 bases, J lost 1 base, and 18 bases lay in between. The CDR3 has 16 amino acids. The germline V gene encodes CDR1 MRHNA and CDR2 SNTAGT.

The J gene is TRBJ2-3, the V gene TRBV7-2; D is unresolved. The length of the CDR3 is 14 residues. The germline CDR1 and CDR2 sequences are SGHTA and FQGNSA. Trimming stripped 1 base from V and 2 bases from J, with 7 bases between. CDR3 DNA: TGTGCCAGCAGCTTAGAGCTGATCACAGATACGCAGTATTTT. It is translated as CASSLELITDTQYF. Full variable domain (rest looked up from reference TRBV7-2 and TRBJ2-3): GAGVSQSPSNKVTEKGKDVELRCDPISGHTALYWYRQSLGQGLEFLIYFQGNSAPDKSGLPSDRFSAERTGGSVSTLTIQRTQQEDSAVYLCASSLELITDTQYFGPGTRLTVL.

The chain employs TRBV7-8 and TRBJ2-3; tentatively, D is TRBD1 (5 bases). Germline V gene lookup returns CDR1 SGHVS and CDR2 FQNEAQ. This CDR3 has 16 amino acids. V was trimmed by 5 bases and J by 1 base, leaving 16 bases between them. In DNA, the CDR3 is TGTGCCAGCAGCAAACAGGCTACTAAACGCACAGATACGCAGTATTTT. It yields the protein CASSKQATKRTDTQYF.

The rearrangement links TRBV5-1 to TRBJ2-7, with 7 positions matching TRBD1. CDR3 length: 16 residues. V lost 4 bases, J lost 4 bases, and 14 bases stayed unmatched. Germline lookup yields CDR1 SGHRS and CDR2 YFSETQ. The CDR3 loop reads CASSPLISDRVYEQYF. The CDR3 DNA follows: TGCGCCAGCAGCCCCCTCATTTCAGACAGGGTGTACGAGCAGTACTTC.

This clone was detected only once. The chain links TRBV2 to TRBJ1-2; unclear D gene. V was clipped by 7 bases and J by 3 bases, with 6 bases between them. The germline CDR1 and CDR2 sequences are SNHLY and FYNNEI. The CDR3 runs 11 residues. CDR3 region: CASKQHYGYTF. CDR3 DNA sequence: TGTGCCAGCAAACAGCACTATGGCTACACCTTC.

The chain recombines TRBV10-3 with TRBJ1-1; the match to TRBD1 covers 7 bases. Germline V gene data show CDR1 as ENHRY and CDR2 as SYGVKD. The CDR3 is made up of 13 amino acids. V trimming: 3 bases; J trimming: 2 bases; junction bases outside the gene matches: 0. CDR3 DNA sequence: TGTGCCATCAGTGAAGGGGGCAACACTGAAGCTTTCTTT. This gives the protein CAISEGGNTEAFF.

This chain uses TRBV5-1 with TRBJ2-3; perhaps TRBD1 as D (6 bases). The CDR3 extends over 16 amino acids. Germline lookup yields CDR1 SGHRS and CDR2 YFSETQ. Trimming took 5 bases from V and 2 from J, leaving 18 bases between them. The CDR3 sequence: CASRSQGTPFTDTQYF. CDR3 sequence (DNA): TGCGCCAGCAGGTCCCAGGGGACACCTTTCACAGATACGCAGTATTTT. Supplemented by reference TRBV5-1 and TRBJ2-3, the full variable domain reads KAGVTQTPRYLIKTRGQQVTLSCSPISGHRSVSWYQQTPGQGLQFLFEYFSETQRNKGNFPGRFSGRQFSNSRSEMNVSTLELGDSALYLCASRSQGTPFTDTQYFGPGTRLTVL.

V gene TRBV7-9 combines with J gene TRBJ1-3; tentative D call: TRBD1 (5 bases). Between the trimmed V and J ends, which lost 5 bases and 0 bases, there was a span of 11 bases. Germline-derived CDR1 and CDR2 are SEHNR and FQNEAQ (reference sequence). The CDR3 is made up of 15 amino acids. CDR3 nucleotides: TGTGCCAGCAGCCCGCGCGGGGGCTCTGGAAACACCATATATTTT. Amino acid sequence: CASSPRGGSGNTIYF. The variable domain in full, with the rest retrieved from reference TRBV7-9 and TRBJ1-3, is DTGVSQNPRHKITKRGQNVTFRCDPISEHNRLYWYRQTLGQGPEFLTYFQNEAQLEKSRLLSDRFSAERPKGSFSTLEIQRTEQGDSAMYLCASSPRGGSGNTIYFGEGSWLTVV.

The chain links TRBV7-9 to TRBJ2-1; perhaps TRBD2 as D (5 bases). The CDR3 is made up of 18 amino acids. The V and J ends lost 4 bases and 2 bases respectively, with 21 bases between them. Per the germline V gene, CDR1 is SEHNR and CDR2 is FQNEAQ (reference sequence). The CDR3 DNA reads as TGTGCCAGCAGCTCCCCCCCGCGGAGAGGGCATACCTACAATGAGCAGTTCTTC. This sequence encodes CASSSPPRRGHTYNEQFF.